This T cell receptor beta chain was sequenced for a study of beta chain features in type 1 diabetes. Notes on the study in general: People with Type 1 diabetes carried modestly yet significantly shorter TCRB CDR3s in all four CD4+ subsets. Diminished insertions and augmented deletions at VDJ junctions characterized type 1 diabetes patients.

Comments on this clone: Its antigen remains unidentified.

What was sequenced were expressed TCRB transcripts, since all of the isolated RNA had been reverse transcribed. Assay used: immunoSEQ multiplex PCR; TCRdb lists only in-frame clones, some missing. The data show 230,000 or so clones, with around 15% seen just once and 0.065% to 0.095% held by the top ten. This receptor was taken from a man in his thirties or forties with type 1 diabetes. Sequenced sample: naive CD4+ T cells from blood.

CDR3 region: CASSQVWQGKNIQYF. CDR3 bases: TGTGCCAGCAGCCAAGTGTGGCAGGGGAAAAACATTCAGTACTTC. The rearrangement links TRBV4-2 to TRBJ2-4, with D maybe TRBD1 (6 bases). The germline V gene has CDR1 LGHNA and CDR2 YNFKEQ. The V end was cut by 1 base, the J end by 4 bases, with 11 bases between. This CDR3 is built from 15 residues.